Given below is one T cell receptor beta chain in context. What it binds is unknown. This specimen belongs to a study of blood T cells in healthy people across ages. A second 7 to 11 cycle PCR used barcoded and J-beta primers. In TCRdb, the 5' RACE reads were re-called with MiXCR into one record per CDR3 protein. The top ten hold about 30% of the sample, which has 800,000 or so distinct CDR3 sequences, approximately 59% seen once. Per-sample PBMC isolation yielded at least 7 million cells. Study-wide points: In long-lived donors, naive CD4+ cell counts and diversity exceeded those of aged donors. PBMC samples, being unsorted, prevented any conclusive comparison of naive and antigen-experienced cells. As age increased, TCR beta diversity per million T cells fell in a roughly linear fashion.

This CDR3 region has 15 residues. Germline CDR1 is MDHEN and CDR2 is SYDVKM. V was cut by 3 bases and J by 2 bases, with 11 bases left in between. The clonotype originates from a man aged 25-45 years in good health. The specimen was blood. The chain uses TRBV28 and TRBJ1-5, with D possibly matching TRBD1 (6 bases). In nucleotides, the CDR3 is TGTGCCAGCAGTTTCAGGGGAGAGGGCAATCAGCCCCAGCATTTT. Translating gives CASSFRGEGNQPQHF.